This T cell receptor (beta chain) was sequenced in a study of cytomegalovirus exposure and HLA in healthy donors. Study summary: Of approximately 400 genotyped donors, about 81% clustered with self-reported Caucasian donors.

This clone occurred once. This PCR relied on a set of 60 Vbeta primers and 13 Jbeta primers. Produced via immunoSEQ multiplex PCR; TCRdb's table is partial and in-frame only. The data show approximately 130,000 clones, about 80% seen once. The J segment lost 4 bases and the V segment lost 2 bases, leaving 9 bases of the junction unmatched. The CDR3 has 16 residues. From germline, CDR1 is KGHSH and CDR2 LQKENI. Specimen: PBMCs. J is TRBJ2-5 and V is TRBV18, with 8 bases identical to TRBD1. The receptor's source is a man aged 18 to 30 in good health and CMV-seronegative. CDR3 residues: CASSPGTGLRPETQYF. The CDR3, as DNA: TGTGCCAGCTCACCAGGGACAGGACTACGGCCAGAGACCCAGTACTTC.